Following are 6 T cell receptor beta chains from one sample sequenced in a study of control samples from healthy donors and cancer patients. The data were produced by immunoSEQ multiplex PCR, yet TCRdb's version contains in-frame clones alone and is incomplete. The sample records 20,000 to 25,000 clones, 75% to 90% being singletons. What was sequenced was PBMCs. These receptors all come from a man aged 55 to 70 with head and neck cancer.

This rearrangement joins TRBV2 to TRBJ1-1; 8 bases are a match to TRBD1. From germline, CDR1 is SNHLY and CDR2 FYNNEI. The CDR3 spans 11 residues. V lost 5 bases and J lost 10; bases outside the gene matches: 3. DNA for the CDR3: TGTGCCAGCAGTACGGACAGGGCAGCTTTCTTT. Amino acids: CASSTDRAAFF.

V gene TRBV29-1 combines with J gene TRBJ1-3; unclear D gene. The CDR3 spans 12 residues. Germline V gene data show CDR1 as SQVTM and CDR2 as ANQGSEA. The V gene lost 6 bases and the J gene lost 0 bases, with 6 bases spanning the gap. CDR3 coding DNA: TGCAGCGTCTCAGTCTCTGGAAACACCATATATTTT. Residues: CSVSVSGNTIYF.

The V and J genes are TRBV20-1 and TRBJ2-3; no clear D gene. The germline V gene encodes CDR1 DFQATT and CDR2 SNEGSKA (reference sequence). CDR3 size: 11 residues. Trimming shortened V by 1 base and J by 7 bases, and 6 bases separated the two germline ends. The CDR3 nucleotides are TGCAGTGCTAGAGTGGCAAATACGCAGTATTTT. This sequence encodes CSARVANTQYF.

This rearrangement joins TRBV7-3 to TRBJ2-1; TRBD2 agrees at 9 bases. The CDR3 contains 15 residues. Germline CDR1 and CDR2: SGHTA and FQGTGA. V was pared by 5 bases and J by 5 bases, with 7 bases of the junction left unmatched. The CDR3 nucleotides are TGTGCCAGCAGCCCACTAGCGGGCGGAAACAATGAGCAGTTCTTC. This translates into CASSPLAGGNNEQFF.

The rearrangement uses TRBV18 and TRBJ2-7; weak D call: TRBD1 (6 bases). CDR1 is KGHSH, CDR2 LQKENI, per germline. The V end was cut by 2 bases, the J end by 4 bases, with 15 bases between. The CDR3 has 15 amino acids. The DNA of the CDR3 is TGTGCCAGCTCACCAGTGGCAGGGGATCCATACGAGCAGTACTTC. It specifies CASSPVAGDPYEQYF.

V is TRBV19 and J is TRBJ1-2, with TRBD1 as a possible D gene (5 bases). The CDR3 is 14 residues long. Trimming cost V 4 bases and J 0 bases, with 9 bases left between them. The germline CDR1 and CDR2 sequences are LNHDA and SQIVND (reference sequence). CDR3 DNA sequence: TGTGCCAGTAGTACCCCGGGGGCTAACTATGGCTACACCTTC. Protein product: CASSTPGANYGYTF.